A selection of T cell receptor beta chains follows, all from one sample in a study of human T cells and chemical hapten exposure. In TCRdb, the RACE reads were re-called with MiXCR into one record per CDR3 protein. The sample contains just over 80,000 distinct CDR3 sequences, around 10% of which appear only once. The sequencing used whole blood, collected in connection with sensitization to the hapten diphenylcyclopropenone (DPC). All receptors derive from a woman in her forties or fifties with alopecia areata. Some clones in this sample may be carry-over from other donors' samples. Each CDR3 is given with its conserved first and last residue. D genes are given only for firm matches. Clone size is not always given. Where it is, it says once, few, many or a class for expanded clones.

cdr3_aa,cdr3_nt,j_call,clone_size,v_call,d_call
CATGPNTGELFF,TGTGCCACAGGCCCCAACACCGGGGAGCTGTTTTTT,TRBJ2-2,many,TRBV24-1,NA
CASSVGSRPEAGTQYF,TGCGCCAGCAGTGTAGGATCCCGCCCGGAGGCTGGGACCCAGTACTTC,TRBJ2-5,many,TRBV10-2,NA
CASRRTGLDPTGELFF,TGTGCCAGCAGGCGGACGGGACTAGATCCGACCGGGGAGCTGTTTTTT,TRBJ2-2,few,TRBV9,TRBD2
CSAAGREETQYF,TGCAGTGCTGCCGGTAGGGAAGAGACCCAGTACTTC,TRBJ2-5,many,TRBV20-1,NA
CSAGWSDGQPQHF,TGCAGTGCCGGTTGGTCTGACGGACAGCCCCAGCATTTT,TRBJ1-5,many,TRBV20-1,NA
CASTFGGSGKTQYF,TGTGCCAGCACCTTTGGCGGGAGTGGAAAGACCCAGTACTTC,TRBJ2-5,many,TRBV7-9,TRBD2
CASSSRPPGANSPLHF,TGTGCCAGCAGTTCCCGCCCTCCAGGGGCTAATTCACCCCTCCACTTT,TRBJ1-6,few,TRBV27,NA
CASAGLSGGLGDTQYF,TGTGCCAGCGCCGGCTTAAGCGGGGGTCTGGGAGATACGCAGTATTTT,TRBJ2-3,once,TRBV6-5,TRBD2
CASSSGTGFGNTQYF,TGTGCCAGCAGCTCAGGGACAGGGTTTGGAAATACGCAGTATTTT,TRBJ2-3,many,TRBV7-6,TRBD1
CSARDPSRLGNEQFF,TGCAGTGCTAGAGATCCTAGCCGACTTGGGAATGAGCAGTTCTTC,TRBJ2-1,NA,TRBV20-1,NA
CATSDWTETTYNEQFF,TGTGCCACCAGTGATTGGACAGAGACCACCTACAATGAGCAGTTCTTC,TRBJ2-1,NA,TRBV24-1,NA
CSVEVGFALTSTEAFF,TGCAGCGTTGAAGTGGGGTTCGCTCTTACTTCTACTGAAGCTTTCTTT,TRBJ1-1,many,TRBV29-1,NA
CASSLQNSGANVLTF,TGTGCCAGCAGCTTGCAGAACTCTGGGGCCAACGTCCTGACTTTC,TRBJ2-6,many,TRBV7-2,NA
CASRRYGQPDSSTDTQYF,TGTGCCAGCAGGAGGTACGGGCAACCTGACAGTAGCACAGATACGCAGTATTTT,TRBJ2-3,few,TRBV27,NA
CASKTDDSVGETQYF,TGTGCCAGTAAGACGGACGACTCGGTGGGAGAGACCCAGTACTTC,TRBJ2-5,NA,TRBV19,NA
CAISMTEPSTDTQYF,TGTGCCATCAGTATGACAGAGCCAAGCACAGATACGCAGTATTTT,TRBJ2-3,NA,TRBV10-3,NA
CSARDSEETQYF,TGCAGTGCTCGGGACAGCGAGGAGACCCAGTACTTC,TRBJ2-5,NA,TRBV20-1,TRBD1
CASSLRGPEIAQYF,TGTGCCAGCAGCCTCAGGGGACCTGAAATCGCCCAGTACTTC,TRBJ2-5,few,TRBV2,NA
CSATKAGGAEQYF,TGCAGTGCCACCAAAGCGGGAGGGGCCGAGCAGTACTTC,TRBJ2-7,NA,TRBV20-1,TRBD2
CSAFYNEQFF,TGCAGCGCCTTTTACAATGAGCAGTTCTTC,TRBJ2-1,many,TRBV29-1,NA
CASSQEKFTLGEQFF,TGCGCCAGCAGCCAAGAAAAGTTCACCCTCGGTGAGCAGTTCTTC,TRBJ2-1,few,TRBV4-1,NA
CSARDRSSGTYEQYF,TGCAGTGCTAGAGATCGGTCTAGCGGGACCTACGAGCAGTACTTC,TRBJ2-7,NA,TRBV20-1,TRBD2
CASSQTLGQVSNQPQHF,TGTGCCAGCAGCCAAACCCTTGGACAGGTTAGCAATCAGCCCCAGCATTTT,TRBJ1-5,NA,TRBV2,TRBD1
CATSRDRPGGTVRYEQYF,TGTGCCACCAGCAGAGATCGGCCGGGTGGGACAGTCCGCTACGAGCAGTACTTC,TRBJ2-7,NA,TRBV15,TRBD1
CATLTSGGGWHEQYF,TGTGCCACCCTTACTAGCGGGGGGGGTTGGCACGAGCAGTACTTC,TRBJ2-7,many,TRBV28,TRBD2